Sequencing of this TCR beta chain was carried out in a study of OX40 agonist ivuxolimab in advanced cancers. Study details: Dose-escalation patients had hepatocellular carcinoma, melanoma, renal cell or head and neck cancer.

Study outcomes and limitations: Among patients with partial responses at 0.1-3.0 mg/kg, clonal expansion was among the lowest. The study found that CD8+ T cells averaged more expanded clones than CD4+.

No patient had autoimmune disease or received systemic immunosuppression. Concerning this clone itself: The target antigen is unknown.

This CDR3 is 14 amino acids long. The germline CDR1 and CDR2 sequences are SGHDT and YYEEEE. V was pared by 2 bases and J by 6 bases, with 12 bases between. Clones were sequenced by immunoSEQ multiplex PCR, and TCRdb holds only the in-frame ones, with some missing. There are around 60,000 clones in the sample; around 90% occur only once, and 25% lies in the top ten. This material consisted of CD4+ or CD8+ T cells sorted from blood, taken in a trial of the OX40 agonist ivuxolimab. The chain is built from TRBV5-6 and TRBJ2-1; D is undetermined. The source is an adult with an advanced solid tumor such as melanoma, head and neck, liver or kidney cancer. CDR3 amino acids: CASSLTGLVNEQFF. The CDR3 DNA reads TGTGCCAGCAGCTTAACCGGGCTGGTCAATGAGCAGTTCTTC.